The clone carrying this TCR beta chain was seen a handful of times. Its specificity is not known. This record comes from a study of beta chain features in type 1 diabetes. Study in general: The number of sorted cells examined across all samples was some 98,000,000.

Study-wide points: The study found that naive, central memory and Treg TCRB repertoires appeared more similar in patients than in healthy donors. Reduced insertions and increased deletions marked VDJ junctions in type 1 diabetes patients. Among patients with Type 1 diabetes, TCRB CDR3s were moderately but significantly shorter in every one of the four CD4+ subsets.

Expressed TCRB transcripts were sequenced after all isolated RNA was converted to cDNA. Mean read depth for naive, central memory and regulatory T cell samples was approximately 3.57 million reads. Here immunoSEQ multiplex PCR was the method, and the copy in TCRdb shows in-frame clones only, minus some. The table has 250,000 to 350,000 clones, roughly 13% seen once. V lost 1 base to trimming and J lost 5 bases, with 14 bases between them. The germline CDR1 and CDR2 sequences are SGHTA and FQGNSA. The CDR3 consists of 15 residues. The clonotype originates from a young man with type 1 diabetes. Input material: naive CD4+ T cells from blood. The rearrangement joins TRBV7-2 to TRBJ1-1; unclear D gene. In DNA form, the CDR3 reads TGTGCCAGCAGCTTAGAAGTAGGGAGGAGGACTGAAGCTTTCTTT. Amino acids: CASSLEVGRRTEAFF.